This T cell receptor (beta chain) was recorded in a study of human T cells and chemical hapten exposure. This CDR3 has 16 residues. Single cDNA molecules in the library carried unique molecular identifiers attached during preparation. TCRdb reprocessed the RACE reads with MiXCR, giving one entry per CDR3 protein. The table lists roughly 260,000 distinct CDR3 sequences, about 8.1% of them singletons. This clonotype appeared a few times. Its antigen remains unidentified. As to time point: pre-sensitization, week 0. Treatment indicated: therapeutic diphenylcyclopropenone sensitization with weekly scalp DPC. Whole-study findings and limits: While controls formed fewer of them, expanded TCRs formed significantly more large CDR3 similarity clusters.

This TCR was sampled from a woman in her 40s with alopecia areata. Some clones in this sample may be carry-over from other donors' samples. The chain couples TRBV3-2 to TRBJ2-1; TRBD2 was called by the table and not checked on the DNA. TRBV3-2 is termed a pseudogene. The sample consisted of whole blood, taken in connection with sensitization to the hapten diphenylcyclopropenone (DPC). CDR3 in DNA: TGTGCCAGCAGCCAACCCCCAGAAGCGGGACCAATTGAGCAGTTCTTC. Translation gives CASSQPPEAGPIEQFF.